This passage covers 7 T cell receptor beta chains from one sample sequenced in a study of blood T cell repertoires in COVID-19. The table came from immunoSEQ multiplex PCR; TCRdb's copy has only in-frame clones and leaves some out. The sample has 25,000 or so clones; almost 90% are singletons. Source material: peripheral blood. These receptors all come from a man aged 70-80 years with acute or convalescent COVID-19.

This rearrangement joins TRBV7-8 to TRBJ1-2; 7 bases are a match to TRBD1. In germline, CDR1 is SGHVS, CDR2 FQNEAQ. The CDR3 sequence is 15 residues long. Unmatched junction bases numbered 10, after V lost 5 bases and J lost 4 bases. The CDR3 sequence: CASSPEGGGFYGYTF. CDR3 nucleotide sequence: TGTGCCAGCAGCCCCGAAGGGGGCGGTTTCTATGGCTACACCTTC. The full variable domain, its missing parts supplied by reference TRBV7-8 and TRBJ1-2, is GAGVSQSPRYKVAKRGQDVALRCDPISGHVSLFWYQQALGQGPEFLTYFQNEAQLDKSGLPSDRFFAERPEGSVSTLKIQRTQQEDSAVYLCASSPEGGGFYGYTFGSGTRLTVV.

V usage is TRBV7-3 and J usage is TRBJ2-1, with 8 nucleotides matching TRBD2. Germline loops: CDR1 SGHTA, CDR2 FQGTGA. The junction had 12 bases not matched to a gene; V was cut back by 5 bases and J by 6 bases. This CDR3 contains 16 residues. The CDR3 nucleotides read TGTGCCAGCAGCCTAGCAAGCGGGAGCCTATTCAATGAGCAGTTCTTC. The encoded protein is CASSLASGSLFNEQFF.

Comment on this clone: Other DNA sequences from this sample encode an identical CDR3 as well. The genes are TRBV5-1 and TRBJ2-2; D ambiguous. Germline V gene data show CDR1 as SGHRS and CDR2 as YFSETQ. V was clipped by 3 bases and J by 2 bases, with 8 bases between them. The CDR3 sequence is 14 residues long. CDR3 residues: CASSSPTNTGELFF. Here the CDR3 DNA reads TGCGCCAGCAGCTCACCCACTAACACCGGGGAGCTGTTTTTT.

The chain uses TRBV7-9 and TRBJ1-1; the D gene is possibly TRBD1 (5 bases). Looked up from germline, CDR1 is SEHNR and CDR2 is FQNEAQ (reference sequence). The V end lost 4 bases, the J end lost 10 bases, and 19 bases lay between the germline ends. This CDR3 region has 14 residues. CDR3 sequence (DNA): TGTGCCAGCAGCTCCCGGGGGGGAGGTGGCGGAGCTTTCTTT. This sequence encodes CASSSRGGGGGAFF.

The rearrangement links TRBV2 to TRBJ2-7; D possibly corresponds to TRBD1 (6 bases). This CDR3 has 14 amino acids. The V gene lost 7 bases and the J gene lost 4 bases, with 17 bases spanning the gap. Per germline, CDR1 SNHLY and CDR2 FYNNEI. The CDR3 nucleotides read TGTGCCAGCACTACCCAGGGGCAGAATTACGAGCAGTACTTC. Translating gives CASTTQGQNYEQYF.

This chain uses TRBV9 with TRBJ2-2; no reliable D call. From germline, CDR1 is SGDLS and CDR2 YYNGEE. The CDR3 runs to 12 residues. The V and J ends lost 2 bases and 3 bases respectively, with 2 bases between them. Here the CDR3 reads CASSVYTGELFF. CDR3 nucleotide sequence: TGTGCCAGCAGCGTCTACACCGGGGAGCTGTTTTTT.

This sequence joins TRBV4-3 and TRBJ2-7; possible D gene TRBD2, 6 bases. The V and J ends lost 0 bases and 5 bases respectively, with 14 bases between them. CDR1 and CDR2 from the germline V gene are LGHNA and YSLEER. The CDR3 loop spans 15 amino acids. The CDR3 DNA is TGCGCCAGCAGCCAAGATTACCGGGAGAGGAACGAGCAGTACTTC. Protein sequence: CASSQDYRERNEQYF.